This T cell receptor (beta chain) was sequenced in a study of shared clonotypes between healthy human individuals. Study results and caveats: Limited genetic and exposure-history diversity came from having few donors. Naive CD4 clonotypes overlapped across several donors at roughly 5%.

From CD4+ cells came CD45RA+ naive and CD45RA-negative memory subsets. Germline V CDR1 and CDR2: SGHTA, FQGNSA. The CDR3 spans 18 residues. The V segment lost 4 bases and the J segment 1 base; nucleotides outside the gene matches: 11. A note on this clone: What it recognizes is unknown.

The method was immunoSEQ multiplex PCR; TCRdb's version includes in-frame clones alone and lacks a portion of them. Of about 2.3 million clones listed, over 90% are singletons. The receptor's source is a man between 18 and 35 years old in good health. Some clones in this sample may be carry-over from other donors' samples. The chain joins TRBV7-2 to TRBJ2-7, with 12 positions matching TRBD2. Material: naive CD4+ T cells from PBMCs. The subset: CD45RA+ positively selected. The CDR3 loop is CASSSPPGTSGRSYEQYF. The CDR3 DNA sequence: TGTGCCAGCAGCTCCCCCCCGGGCACTAGCGGGAGGTCCTACGAGCAGTACTTC.